This passage covers 19 T cell receptor beta chains from one sample sequenced in a study of CD8+ T cells in alopecia areata. The treatment is: oral pan-JAK inhibitor, 5-10 mg twice daily. TCR sequencing used cDNA made by reverse transcription of extracted RNA. Repertoires were generated with immunoSEQ multiplex PCR, while TCRdb's copy carries only in-frame clones and drops some. The data show 170,000 or so clones, around half seen once. Specimen: CD8+ T cells sorted from blood, collected at week 24, from a patient treated with tofacitinib. These receptors all stem from a human donor with alopecia areata.

This clone was counted between two and nine times. The V and J genes are TRBV25-1 and TRBJ1-5, with 8 positions matching TRBD1. Germline V gives CDR1 MGHDK, CDR2 SYGVNS. Trimming cost V 4 bases and J 4 bases; bases outside gene matches: 6. CDR3 length: 15 residues. The CDR3 DNA reads TGTGCCAGCAGTGTAGGGACAGGTACAAATCAGCCCCAGCATTTT. Residues: CASSVGTGTNQPQHF.

The chain links TRBV19 to TRBJ2-3; perhaps TRBD2 as D (5 bases). The CDR3 has 12 residues. Between the trimmed V and J ends, which lost 6 bases and 4 bases, there was a span of 8 bases. CDR1 is LNHDA and CDR2 is SQIVND in the germline V gene (reference sequence). CDR3 loop: CASSASPDTQYF. CDR3 DNA: TGTGCCAGTAGCGCTAGCCCAGATACGCAGTATTTT.

This clone has more than one count but fewer than ten. The chain is built from TRBV14 and TRBJ2-3; possibly TRBD2 for D (6 bases). V was cut by 0 bases and J by 3 bases, with 10 bases left in between. CDR1 SGHDN and CDR2 FVKESK come from the germline V gene. The CDR3 sequence is 15 residues long. This chain's CDR3 is CASSQEFRGTDTQYF. CDR3 DNA sequence: TGTGCCAGCAGCCAAGAGTTCCGGGGGACAGATACGCAGTATTTT.

The rearrangement joins TRBV30 to TRBJ2-7; 8 nucleotides agree with TRBD2. Trimming removed 2 bases from V and 5 bases from J; junction bases left unmatched: 8. The CDR3 runs to 14 residues. Germline V gives CDR1 GTSNPN, CDR2 SVGIG (reference sequence). The CDR3 loop reads CAWSTSGGINEQYF. The CDR3, as DNA: TGTGCCTGGAGTACGAGCGGGGGAATTAACGAGCAGTACTTC.

The V call is TRBV7-8, the J call TRBJ2-3; D is uncertain. V was shortened by 5 bases and J by 2 bases, with 5 bases between the two germline ends. The CDR3 totals 12 residues. Germline V gene sequence: CDR1 SGHVS, CDR2 FQNEAQ. The CDR3, as DNA: TGTGCCAGCAGCCCTGACACAGATACGCAGTATTTT. Translated: CASSPDTDTQYF.

The J gene is TRBJ2-3, the V gene TRBV30, with TRBD1 as a possible D gene (6 bases). The CDR3 covers 14 residues. Per the germline V gene, CDR1 is GTSNPN and CDR2 is SVGIG (reference sequence). V shed 2 bases and J shed 4 bases, with 13 bases lying between them. The CDR3 DNA is TGTGCCTGGAGTCTGAGTGGGGGCGCAGATACGCAGTATTTT. As protein: CAWSLSGGADTQYF.

The chain employs TRBV30 and TRBJ1-2; D is unclear. Trimming left V 0 bases short and J 2 bases short, with 10 bases between. CDR3 size: 14 residues. CDR1 and CDR2 (germline): GTSNPN, SVGIG (reference sequence). The CDR3 loop is CAWSVGSPNYGYTF. In nucleotides, the CDR3 is TGTGCCTGGAGTGTGGGGTCCCCAAACTATGGCTACACCTTC.

V and J are TRBV2 and TRBJ2-7; D uncertain. CDR3 size: 11 residues. Trimming left V 8 bases short and J 3 bases short, with 8 bases between. Germline CDR1 SNHLY, CDR2 FYNNEI. CDR3 coding DNA: TGTGCCAGCGGGATAAACTACGAGCAGTACTTC. Its protein is CASGINYEQYF. Variable domain in full (rest from reference TRBV2 and TRBJ2-7): EPEVTQTPSHQVTQMGQEVILRCVPISNHLYFYWYRQILGQKVEFLVSFYNNEISEKSEIFDDQFSVERPDGSNFTLKIRSTKLEDSAMYFCASGINYEQYFGPGTRLTVT.

The chain has TRBV15 and TRBJ1-4; 8 nucleotides align to TRBD1. This CDR3 spans 16 amino acids. The V gene's germline CDR1 is LNHNV and CDR2 YYDKDF (reference sequence). J lost 7 bases, V lost 4 bases, and 11 bases had no gene match. The CDR3 DNA is TGTGCCACCAGCAAAAGGAGGACAGGGATCGGTGAAAAACTGTTTTTT. Translated: CATSKRRTGIGEKLFF.

The chain couples TRBV29-1 to TRBJ2-1, with 10 nucleotides matching TRBD2. V was pared by 5 bases and J by 9 bases, with 1 base of the junction left unmatched. Germline V lookup: CDR1 SQVTM, CDR2 ANQGSEA. CDR3 length equals 11 residues. The CDR3 spells CSVLAGGEQFF. Here the CDR3 DNA reads TGCAGCGTTTTAGCGGGGGGTGAGCAGTTCTTC.

To note about this clone: The sample has other DNA sequences that encode this CDR3 too. The chain combines TRBV11-2 with TRBJ2-3; 10 bases fit TRBD1. With V trimmed by 2 bases and J by 4 bases, 6 bases remained unmatched. Germline lookup yields CDR1 SGHAT and CDR2 FQNNGV. The CDR3 runs 16 residues. The CDR3 loop is CASSLRDRGISDTQYF. CDR3 nucleotide sequence: TGTGCCAGCAGCTTACGGGACAGGGGCATCTCAGATACGCAGTATTTT. Drawing the rest from reference TRBV11-2 and TRBJ2-3, the complete variable domain is EAGVAQSPRYKIIEKRQSVAFWCNPISGHATLYWYQQILGQGPKLLIQFQNNGVVDDSQLPKDRFSAERLKGVDSTLKIQPAKLEDSAVYLCASSLRDRGISDTQYFGPGTRLTVL.

V and J are TRBV12-5 and TRBJ1-2; 7 nucleotides agree with TRBD1. CDR3 length: 16 residues. The junction had 9 bases not matched to a gene; V was cut back by 0 bases and J by 5 bases. Germline CDR1 and CDR2: LGHNT and FRNRAP. The CDR3 sequence is CASGLVGGGVPYGYTF. The CDR3 DNA follows: TGTGCTAGTGGTTTGGTAGGGGGCGGAGTCCCTTATGGCTACACCTTC. The full variable domain, rest sourced from reference TRBV12-5 and TRBJ1-2, is DARVTQTPRHKVTEMGQEVTMRCQPILGHNTVFWYRQTMMQGLELLAYFRNRAPLDDSGMPKDRFSAEMPDATLATLKIQPSEPRDSAVYFCASGLVGGGVPYGYTFGSGTRLTVV.

The J gene is TRBJ1-2, the V gene TRBV6-5; D possibly corresponds to TRBD1 (6 bases). CDR3 length: 16 amino acids. Germline CDR1 and CDR2: MNHEY and SVGAGI. The V and J ends lost 2 bases and 4 bases respectively, with 17 bases between them. The CDR3 protein is CASSYVPGEGSYGYTF. CDR3 nucleotides: TGTGCCAGCAGTTACGTCCCAGGGGAGGGATCCTATGGCTACACCTTC.

The chain recombines TRBV5-6 with TRBJ2-7; D might be TRBD2 (5 bases). The V and J ends lost 2 bases and 3 bases respectively, with 12 bases between them. The CDR3 length is 14 residues. The germline gives CDR1 SGHDT, CDR2 YYEEEE. This CDR3 is CASSLRGGSYEQYF. The DNA for the CDR3 is TGTGCCAGCAGCTTAAGAGGAGGTAGCTACGAGCAGTACTTC.

The J gene is TRBJ2-5, the V gene TRBV12-5, with 8 bases identical to TRBD1. V lost 7 bases, J lost 4 bases, and 8 bases stayed unmatched. This CDR3 comprises 14 residues. Germline V gene data show CDR1 as LGHNT and CDR2 as FRNRAP. DNA for the CDR3: TGTGCTAGTGATTCCACAGGGGGAGGAGAGACCCAGTACTTC. Translation gives CASDSTGGGETQYF.

This clone was recorded many times. The chain employs TRBV29-1 and TRBJ2-3; possible D gene TRBD2, 5 bases. CDR1 and CDR2 (germline): SQVTM, ANQGSEA. V lost 5 bases and J 4 bases, leaving 22 bases between the germline ends. The CDR3 is 16 amino acids. The CDR3 nucleotides are TGCAGCGTTTCCAGCGTCGGGGTTATTAGCGCAGATACGCAGTATTTT. It is translated as CSVSSVGVISADTQYF.

The chain links TRBV2 to TRBJ1-2, with D perhaps matching TRBD1 (6 bases). CDR3 length equals 13 residues. Trimming took 4 bases from V and 3 from J, leaving 9 bases between them. Germline V gene lookup returns CDR1 SNHLY and CDR2 FYNNEI. The chain's CDR3 is CASSANRDYGYTF. DNA of the CDR3: TGTGCCAGCAGTGCCAACAGGGACTATGGCTACACCTTC.

The V gene is TRBV2, the J gene TRBJ1-1; D gene uncertain. Per germline, CDR1 SNHLY and CDR2 FYNNEI. This CDR3 comprises 14 residues. Trimming cost V 2 bases and J 4 bases, with 11 bases left between them. The CDR3, as DNA: TGTGCCAGCAGTGAAACGGACCGGGGCACTGAAGCTTTCTTT. Translation: CASSETDRGTEAFF. Full variable domain (remainder filled in from reference TRBV2 and TRBJ1-1): EPEVTQTPSHQVTQMGQEVILRCVPISNHLYFYWYRQILGQKVEFLVSFYNNEISEKSEIFDDQFSVERPDGSNFTLKIRSTKLEDSAMYFCASSETDRGTEAFFGQGTRLTVV.

This clone was recorded once. The chain combines TRBV30 with TRBJ2-7; 8 bases map to TRBD1. The CDR3 sequence is 13 residues long. V lost 7 bases to trimming and J lost 3 bases; unmatched junction nucleotides: 8. Germline-derived CDR1 and CDR2 are GTSNPN and SVGIG (reference sequence). The chain's CDR3 is CAFLDRGSYEQYF. The CDR3 nucleotides are TGTGCCTTCCTCGACAGGGGCAGCTACGAGCAGTACTTC.